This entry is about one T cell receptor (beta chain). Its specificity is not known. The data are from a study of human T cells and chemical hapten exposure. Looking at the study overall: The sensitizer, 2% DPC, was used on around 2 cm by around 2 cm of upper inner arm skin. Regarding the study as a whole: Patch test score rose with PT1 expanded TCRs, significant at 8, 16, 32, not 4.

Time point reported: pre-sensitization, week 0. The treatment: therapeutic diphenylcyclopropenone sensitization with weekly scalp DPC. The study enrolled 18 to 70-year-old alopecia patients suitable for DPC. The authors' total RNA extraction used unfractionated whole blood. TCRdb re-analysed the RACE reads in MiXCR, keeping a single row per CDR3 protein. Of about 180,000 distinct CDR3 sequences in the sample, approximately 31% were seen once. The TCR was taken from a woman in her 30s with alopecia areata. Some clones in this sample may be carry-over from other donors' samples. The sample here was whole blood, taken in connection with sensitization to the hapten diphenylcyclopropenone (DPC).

The CDR3 nucleotides are TGTGCCAGCTGTTCGGGAGTACAGCCCCAGCATTTT. Encoded protein: CASCSGVQPQHF. This sequence joins TRBV12-3 or TRBV12-4 and TRBJ1-5, with D unclear. CDR3 length: 12 amino acids. Trimming pared 8 bases from V and 7 bases from J, leaving 12 bases between.